Below, 25 T cell receptor beta chains from the same sample are listed, as sequenced in a study of T-cell memory formation after mild COVID-19. One entry per CDR3 protein, called by TCRdb with MiXCR from the 5' RACE reads. The repertoire holds roughly 200,000 distinct CDR3 sequences, 16% seen once, with about 1.9% in the top ten. The sequenced material came from PBMCs or a T cell subset sorted from them (not recorded which). These receptors were collected from an adult woman who had mild COVID-19 (a few samples of this study predate the infection). Cell type and time point are not known.

The V call is TRBV7-9, the J call TRBJ2-7; 9 bases match TRBD1. The CDR3 extends over 16 amino acids. V dropped 5 bases and J dropped 6; count of bases not matched to a gene: 14. The germline gives CDR1 SEHNR, CDR2 FQNEAQ (reference sequence). For the CDR3, the DNA is TGTGCCAGCAGCCTAAGTGTGGGACAGGGAACTCGCGAGCAGTACTTC. Its protein is CASSLSVGQGTREQYF.

This clonotype was seen a few times. This chain joins TRBV5-1 and TRBJ2-2, with 7 bases lining up with TRBD2. This CDR3 is 15 amino acids long. V was pared by 1 base and J by 0 bases, with 0 bases of the junction left unmatched. CDR1 and CDR2 from the germline V gene are SGHRS and YFSETQ. The CDR3 sequence: CASSLTSANTGELFF. The CDR3 DNA follows: TGCGCCAGCAGCTTGACTAGCGCGAACACCGGGGAGCTGTTTTTT.

The genes are TRBV12-3 or TRBV12-4 and TRBJ1-1; D not resolved. Trimming took off 2 bases at V and 1 base at J, with 11 bases between the two ends. The CDR3 is 15 residues long. In DNA, the CDR3 is TGTGCCAGCAGTTTACGGCCTTCCCCGAACACTGAAGCTTTCTTT. It specifies CASSLRPSPNTEAFF.

This clonotype occurred a few times. V gene TRBV7-2 combines with J gene TRBJ1-3; D gene ambiguous. CDR1 and CDR2 (germline): SGHTA, FQGNSA. Trimming took off 2 bases at V and 6 bases at J, with 11 bases between the two ends. The CDR3 loop spans 14 amino acids. CDR3 in amino acids: CASSLRGSQNTIYF. For the CDR3, the DNA is TGTGCCAGCAGCTTACGAGGGTCTCAAAACACCATATATTTT.

The chain employs TRBV20-1 and TRBJ1-2, with D perhaps matching TRBD1 (5 bases). V gave up 5 bases and J gave up 4 bases, with 35 bases separating them. The V gene's germline CDR1 is DFQATT and CDR2 SNEGSKA (reference sequence). The CDR3 consists of 20 residues. Here the CDR3 reads CSAHFIGTAVGNIRGYGYTF. As DNA, the CDR3 is TGCAGTGCTCACTTCATTGGGACGGCGGTTGGGAATATTCGTGGCTATGGCTACACCTTC.

The genes are TRBV7-8 and TRBJ2-7, with D unresolved. The CDR3 covers 18 residues. Germline V CDR1 and CDR2: SGHVS, FQNEAQ. Trimming pared 1 base from V and 4 bases from J, leaving 23 bases between. In nucleotides, the CDR3 is TGTGCCAGCAGCTTAGGGGCCGTCAGGAGAGGTTACCAGTACGAGCAGTACTTC. This encodes CASSLGAVRRGYQYEQYF.

This clonotype was picked up a small number of times. V is TRBV12-3 or TRBV12-4 and J is TRBJ2-3, with 7 positions matching TRBD1. The CDR3 contains 15 residues. Losses at the gene ends were 7 bases for V and 1 base for J; bases not matched to a gene: 8. The DNA of the CDR3 is TGTGCCAGCACCTGGGAGACAGGGCGCACAGATACGCAGTATTTT. This translates into CASTWETGRTDTQYF.

The table lists this clonotype with a few counts. The V and J genes are TRBV7-2 and TRBJ2-1, with D possibly TRBD2 on 6 matching bases. Germline values: CDR1 SGHTA, CDR2 FQGNSA. V lost 5 bases, J lost 9 bases, and 17 bases lay in between. This CDR3 has 14 residues. In DNA form, the CDR3 reads TGTGCCAGCAGCCCCCGGAGCCGAGCGGGTGAGCAGTTCTTC. The encoded protein is CASSPRSRAGEQFF. The whole variable domain, filled in from reference TRBV7-2 and TRBJ2-1, reads GAGVSQSPSNKVTEKGKDVELRCDPISGHTALYWYRQSLGQGLEFLIYFQGNSAPDKSGLPSDRFSAERTGGSVSTLTIQRTQQEDSAVYLCASSPRSRAGEQFFGPGTRLTVL.

This clonotype came up a few times. The chain carries TRBV7-9 and TRBJ2-3; TRBD1 or TRBD2 may be the D gene (6 bases each). The CDR3 totals 16 residues. Deletions cut 4 bases from V and 4 bases from J, with 18 bases between. CDR1 is SEHNR, CDR2 FQNEAQ, per germline (reference sequence). As DNA, the CDR3 is TGTGCCAGCAGCTCACAGCGCTGGGGGGCCCCAGATACGCAGTATTTT. It is translated as CASSSQRWGAPDTQYF. The full variable domain, in which reference TRBV7-9 and TRBJ2-3 provide the parts outside the CDR3, is DTGVSQNPRHKITKRGQNVTFRCDPISEHNRLYWYRQTLGQGPEFLTYFQNEAQLEKSRLLSDRFSAERPKGSFSTLEIQRTEQGDSAMYLCASSSQRWGAPDTQYFGPGTRLTVL.

This clonotype has more than one count but fewer than ten. The V gene is TRBV4-1, the J gene TRBJ2-3; TRBD2 matches at 8 bases. Germline assignment: CDR1 MGHRA and CDR2 YSYEKL. J gave up 4 bases and V 4 bases, and 13 bases lay outside the gene matches. The CDR3 is made up of 17 amino acids. The CDR3 DNA sequence: TGCGCCAGCAGCCGCGGACTAGCACGTGGGTTCGCAGATACGCAGTATTTT. Translation: CASSRGLARGFADTQYF.

The V call is TRBV7-3, the J call TRBJ2-2; TRBD2 agrees at 10 bases. Germline V gene lookup returns CDR1 SGHTA and CDR2 FQGTGA. V was clipped by 6 bases and J by 0 bases; unmatched bases: 4. The CDR3 spans 16 residues. The chain's CDR3 is CASRSGTSANTGELFF. In DNA, the CDR3 is TGTGCCAGCAGATCCGGGACTAGCGCGAACACCGGGGAGCTGTTTTTT.

V usage is TRBV7-9 and J usage is TRBJ1-1, with TRBD1 matching 8 bases. The CDR3 sequence is 15 residues long. Germline V gives CDR1 SEHNR, CDR2 FQNEAQ (reference sequence). V gave up 5 bases and J gave up 0 bases; unmatched junction bases: 5. Written as DNA, the CDR3 is TGTGCCAGCAGCCCTTGGACAGGGATGAACACTGAAGCTTTCTTT. This translates into CASSPWTGMNTEAFF.

The chain has TRBV18 and TRBJ1-6, with a tentative D call TRBD1 (5 bases). Germline V CDR1 and CDR2: KGHSH, LQKENI. This CDR3 has 15 amino acids. V gave up 2 bases and J gave up 7 bases, with 12 bases separating them. The CDR3 here is CASSPGWRTNSPLHF. The DNA for the CDR3 is TGTGCCAGCTCACCAGGGTGGCGGACAAATTCACCCCTCCACTTT.

This clonotype was found a few times. This chain joins TRBV29-1 and TRBJ2-3; 7 bases fit TRBD1. Germline values: CDR1 SQVTM, CDR2 ANQGSEA. The CDR3 is 15 residues long. Trimming took 7 bases from V and 2 from J; bases not matched to a gene: 12. The CDR3 nucleotides read TGCAGCGCCAAGCTGGGGCAGGGGGTCACAGATACGCAGTATTTT. This gives the protein CSAKLGQGVTDTQYF.

This clonotype was counted between two and nine times. The chain is built from TRBV29-1 and TRBJ2-1, with D perhaps matching TRBD2 (5 bases). Germline values: CDR1 SQVTM, CDR2 ANQGSEA. This CDR3 spans 12 amino acids. CDR3 DNA: TGCAGTTCCCTAGCAGGCCTCAATGAGCAGTTCTTC. It yields the protein CSSLAGLNEQFF.

This clonotype was detected a few times. The chain carries TRBV7-3 and TRBJ2-1; D gene ambiguous. Trimming shortened V by 5 bases and J by 6 bases, and 29 bases separated the two germline ends. Germline V CDR1 and CDR2: SGHTA, FQGTGA. The CDR3 consists of 19 residues. The CDR3 is CASSPRWGFKPSPPNEQFF. The CDR3 DNA sequence: TGTGCCAGCAGCCCTAGATGGGGTTTCAAACCATCTCCTCCCAATGAGCAGTTCTTC.

This clonotype was counted a few times. CDR3 nucleotides: TGCGCCAGCAGCTTGGGAGGGGGAAATGGTCAGCCCCAGCATTTT. It yields the protein CASSLGGGNGQPQHF. The chain recombines TRBV5-1 with TRBJ1-5; tentatively, D is TRBD1 (6 bases). The V end was cut by 0 bases, the J end by 6 bases, with 13 bases between. The germline V gene has CDR1 SGHRS and CDR2 YFSETQ. The CDR3 has 15 amino acids.

This chain connects TRBV7-8 to TRBJ2-3; 8 bases match TRBD2. The germline V gene encodes CDR1 SGHVS and CDR2 FQNEAQ. Unmatched junction bases numbered 6, after V lost 1 base and J lost 0 bases. The CDR3 length is 17 residues. The CDR3 here is CASSLGLAGPSTDTQYF. The DNA for the CDR3 is TGTGCCAGCAGCTTAGGGCTAGCGGGTCCTAGCACAGATACGCAGTATTTT.

This clonotype has more than one count but fewer than ten. This CDR3 is CASSFGDQPQHF. DNA of the CDR3: TGTGCCAGCAGTTTTGGGGATCAGCCCCAGCATTTT. This chain joins TRBV12-3 or TRBV12-4 and TRBJ1-5; D is unclear. CDR3 length: 12 amino acids. Trimming took 3 bases from V and 5 from J, leaving 5 bases between them.

The chain links TRBV6-1 to TRBJ2-2; the D gene is possibly TRBD2 (5 bases). This CDR3 has 14 residues. With 4 bases removed from V and 7 bases from J, the gap between germline ends came to 13 bases. The germline V gene has CDR1 MNHNS and CDR2 SASEGT. CDR3 amino acids: CASSGRTSSGELFF. The CDR3 nucleotides are TGTGCCAGCAGTGGACGGACTTCCAGCGGGGAGCTGTTTTTT.

The genes are TRBV20-1 and TRBJ2-1; 8 positions agree with TRBD2. V lost 3 bases, J lost 7 bases, and 5 bases stayed unmatched. CDR3 length: 13 amino acids. Germline CDR1 and CDR2: DFQATT and SNEGSKA (reference sequence). Here the CDR3 DNA reads TGCAGTGCTAGCGGGAGGGCCTCTAATGAGCAGTTCTTC. Amino acids: CSASGRASNEQFF.

Many counts were recorded for this clonotype. This sequence joins TRBV2 and TRBJ2-1, with TRBD2 as a possible D gene (6 bases). The CDR3 runs to 13 residues. Trimming cost V 3 bases and J 4 bases, with 7 bases left between them. CDR1 is SNHLY, CDR2 FYNNEI, per germline. CDR3 nucleotides: TGTGCCAGCAGTGAGGGAGGTTACAATGAGCAGTTCTTC. Translated: CASSEGGYNEQFF. Based on the CDR3 plus reference TRBV2 and TRBJ2-1, the full variable domain is EPEVTQTPSHQVTQMGQEVILRCVPISNHLYFYWYRQILGQKVEFLVSFYNNEISEKSEIFDDQFSVERPDGSNFTLKIRSTKLEDSAMYFCASSEGGYNEQFFGPGTRLTVL.

The chain uses TRBV15 and TRBJ2-1, with D uncertain. CDR3 length equals 12 residues. In germline, CDR1 is LNHNV, CDR2 YYDKDF (reference sequence). V was shortened by 4 bases and J by 11 bases, with 12 bases between the two germline ends. The DNA for the CDR3 is TGTGCCACCAGCACCACTTTCGGACAGCAGTTCTTC. As protein: CATSTTFGQQFF. The full variable domain, rest sourced from reference TRBV15 and TRBJ2-1, is DAMVIQNPRYQVTQFGKPVTLSCSQTLNHNVMYWYQQKSSQAPKLLFHYYDKDFNNEADTPDNFQSRRPNTSFCFLDIRSPGLGDTAMYLCATSTTFGQQFFGPGTRLTVL.

This chain uses TRBV7-9 with TRBJ1-2; tentative D call: TRBD1 (6 bases). Germline V gene lookup returns CDR1 SEHNR and CDR2 FQNEAQ (reference sequence). The CDR3 runs to 15 residues. The V gene lost 5 bases and the J gene lost 5 bases, with 18 bases spanning the gap. The CDR3 bases are TGTGCCAGCAGCCAAACCGGGACAAGTCTATATGGCTACACCTTC. This codes for CASSQTGTSLYGYTF.

The CDR3 bases are TGCGCCAGCAGCTTGGAGACGGGGCACGGCTACACCTTC. This sequence encodes CASSLETGHGYTF. This chain joins TRBV5-1 and TRBJ1-2, with D maybe TRBD1 (5 bases). Trimming left V 0 bases short and J 8 bases short, with 11 bases between. In germline, CDR1 is SGHRS, CDR2 YFSETQ. The CDR3 extends over 13 amino acids. The variable domain in full, with the rest retrieved from reference TRBV5-1 and TRBJ1-2, is KAGVTQTPRYLIKTRGQQVTLSCSPISGHRSVSWYQQTPGQGLQFLFEYFSETQRNKGNFPGRFSGRQFSNSRSEMNVSTLELGDSALYLCASSLETGHGYTFGSGTRLTVV.